The present T cell receptor (beta chain) was sequenced within a study of cytomegalovirus exposure and HLA in healthy donors. Overall study: The 95 to 150 validation repertoires were produced on the same platform as the roughly 690 repertoires of the first cohort. This was reported in a later analysis. Regarding the study as a whole: A few CMV-associated chains proved CMV antigen-specific in vitro. In the approximately 120 validation repertoires, a later analysis found that first-cohort TCR clusters tended to co-occur. Rare sequences made up most TCRs, while some public TCRs were found in many donors.

Details on this clone: The antigen remains undetermined.

Trimming shortened V by 4 bases and J by 5 bases, and 18 bases separated the two germline ends. Germline V lookup: CDR1 MNHNS, CDR2 SASEGT. There are 15 residues in the CDR3. Data came from immunoSEQ multiplex PCR; TCRdb stores just in-frame clones and leaves some out. This sample has approximately 230,000 clones, with more than 85% found just once. The sequence came from a man aged 18 to 35 in good health and CMV-seropositive. This sequence joins TRBV6-1 and TRBJ2-7; D might be TRBD1 (5 bases). What was sequenced was PBMCs. Written as DNA, the CDR3 is TGTGCCAGCAGTGTCTACTGGGGCCTTAGAAACGAGCAGTACTTC. Translating it yields CASSVYWGLRNEQYF.